Included here is one TCR beta chain sequence, with context. Its antigen remains unidentified. These data are taken from a study of T cells expressing NK-cell markers. Study in general: Researchers got TCR beta repertoires out of sorted CD3+CD56+NKG2C+, CD3+CD56+NKG2C- and CD3+CD56-NKG2C+ T cells. Study-wide findings and caveats: The share of CD8+ T cells held by dominant NKG2C+ clonotypes was about 1.0-7.5% in several donors.

Germline V gives CDR1 SGHAT, CDR2 FQNNGV. The CDR3 totals 17 residues. TCRdb reanalyzed the 5' RACE reads, giving one entry per CDR3 protein sequence and no DNA. Recorded for this sample: approximately 460,000 distinct CDR3 sequences. The rearrangement joins TRBV11-2 to TRBJ2-2; TCRdb's D call, TRBD1, is unchecked because there is no DNA. The sequence was obtained from a woman aged 18 to 75 in good health. Sequencing was carried out using blood T cells: a sorted CD56 or NKG2C T cell subset, CD4+ or CD8+ T cells, or bulk PBMC T cells (not recorded which). CDR3 residues: CASSRRIGGKNTGELFF.